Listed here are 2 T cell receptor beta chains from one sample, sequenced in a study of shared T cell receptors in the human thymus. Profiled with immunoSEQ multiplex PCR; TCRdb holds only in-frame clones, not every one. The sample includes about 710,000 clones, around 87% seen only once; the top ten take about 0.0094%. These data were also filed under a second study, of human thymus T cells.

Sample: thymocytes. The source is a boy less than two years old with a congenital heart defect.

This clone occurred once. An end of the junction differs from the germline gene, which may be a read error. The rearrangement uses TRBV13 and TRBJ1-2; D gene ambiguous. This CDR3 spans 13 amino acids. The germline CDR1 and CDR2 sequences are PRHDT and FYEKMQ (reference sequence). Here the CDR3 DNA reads TGTGCCAGCAGCCAAGGAGCGGAGTATGGCTACGCCTTC. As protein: CASSQGAEYGYAF.

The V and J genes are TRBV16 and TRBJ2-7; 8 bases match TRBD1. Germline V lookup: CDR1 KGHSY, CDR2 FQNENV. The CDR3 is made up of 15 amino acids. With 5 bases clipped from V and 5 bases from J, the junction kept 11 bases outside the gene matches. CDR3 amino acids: CASSEGAGGRDEQYF. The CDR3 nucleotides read TGTGCCAGCAGCGAAGGCGCAGGGGGCCGCGACGAGCAGTACTTC.